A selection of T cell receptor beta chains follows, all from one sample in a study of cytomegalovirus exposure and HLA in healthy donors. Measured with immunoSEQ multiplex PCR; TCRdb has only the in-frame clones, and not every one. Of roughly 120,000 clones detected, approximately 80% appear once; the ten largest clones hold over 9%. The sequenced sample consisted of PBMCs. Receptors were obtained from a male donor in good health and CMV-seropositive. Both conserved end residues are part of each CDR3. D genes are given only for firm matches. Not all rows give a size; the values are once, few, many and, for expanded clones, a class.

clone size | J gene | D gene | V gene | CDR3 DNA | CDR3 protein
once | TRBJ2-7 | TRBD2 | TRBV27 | TGTGCCAGCAGTCCTATAGCGGGGGGCAACGAGCAGTACTTC | CASSPIAGGNEQYF
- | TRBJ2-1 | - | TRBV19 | TGTGCCAGTACGCGGGCCCCCTACAATGAGCAGTTCTTC | CASTRAPYNEQFF
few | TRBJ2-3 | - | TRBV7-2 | TGTGCCAGCAGCTTAGTAAGCCCAGATACGCAGTATTTT | CASSLVSPDTQYF
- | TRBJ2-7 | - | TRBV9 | TGTGCCAGCAGCGTAGGTGTCCAGGGGAACTACGAGCAGTACTTC | CASSVGVQGNYEQYF
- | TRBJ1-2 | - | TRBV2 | TGTGCCAGCAGTCTGGTAGAGAACTATGGCTACACCTTC | CASSLVENYGYTF
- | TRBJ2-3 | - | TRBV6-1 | TGTGCCAGCAGTGAGAGGGCAGATACGCAGTATTTT | CASSERADTQYF
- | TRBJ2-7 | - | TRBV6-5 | TGTGCCAGCAGTCCGGGGGAGAACTACGAGCAGTACTTC | CASSPGENYEQYF
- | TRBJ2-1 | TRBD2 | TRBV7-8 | TGTGCCAGCAGCTTAGGACGGACTAGGTCCTACAATGAGCAGTTCTTC | CASSLGRTRSYNEQFF
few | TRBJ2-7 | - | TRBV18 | TGTGCCAGCTCACCCAAGCCCGGGAGTGTCAACGAGCAGTACTTC | CASSPKPGSVNEQYF
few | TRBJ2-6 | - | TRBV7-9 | TGTGCCAGCAGCGGAGGGCATGACGGGGCCAACGTCCTGACTTTC | CASSGGHDGANVLTF
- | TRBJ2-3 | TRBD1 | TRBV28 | TGTGCCAGCAGTCCCTTTAGGACAGGCACCTACCCCACAGATACGCAGTATTTT | CASSPFRTGTYPTDTQYF
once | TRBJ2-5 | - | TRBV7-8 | TGTGCCAGCAGCTTAGGGGGGCGCCGGGAGACCCAGTACTTC | CASSLGGRRETQYF
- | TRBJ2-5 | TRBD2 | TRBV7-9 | TGTGCCAGCAGCGCAATGGGAGGGCGCGAGACCCAGTACTTC | CASSAMGGRETQYF
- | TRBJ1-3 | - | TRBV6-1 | TGTGCCAGCAGTGAAGCGCCAGGGACTGGAAACACCATATATTTT | CASSEAPGTGNTIYF
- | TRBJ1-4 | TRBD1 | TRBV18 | TGTGCCAGCTCACCACCCGAGGACAGGGAAAACGAAAAACTGTTTTTT | CASSPPEDRENEKLFF